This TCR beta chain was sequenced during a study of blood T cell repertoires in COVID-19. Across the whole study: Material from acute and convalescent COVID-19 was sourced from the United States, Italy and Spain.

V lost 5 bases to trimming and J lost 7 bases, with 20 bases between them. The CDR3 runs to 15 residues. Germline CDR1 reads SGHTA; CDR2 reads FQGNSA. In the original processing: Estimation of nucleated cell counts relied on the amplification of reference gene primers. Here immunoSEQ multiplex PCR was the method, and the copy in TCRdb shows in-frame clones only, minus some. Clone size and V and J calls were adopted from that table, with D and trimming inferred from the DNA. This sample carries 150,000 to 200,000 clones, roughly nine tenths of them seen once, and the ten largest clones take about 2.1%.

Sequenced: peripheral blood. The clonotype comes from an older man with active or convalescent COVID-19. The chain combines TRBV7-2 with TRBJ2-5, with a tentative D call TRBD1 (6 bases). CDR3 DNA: TGTGCCAGCAGCCCAGAGGGGGAACGAGGGGGGACCCAGTACTTC. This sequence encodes CASSPEGERGGTQYF.